The clone carrying this T cell receptor (beta chain) came up a few times. Its antigen is as yet unknown. Sequenced material consisted of expressed TCRB transcripts (all of the isolated RNA was reverse transcribed). Assay used: immunoSEQ multiplex PCR; TCRdb lists only in-frame clones, some missing. The sample carries about 710,000 clones, roughly an eighth recorded once. The entry originates in a study of beta chain features in type 1 diabetes. Findings and caveats of the study: Shortening that was moderate but significant affected the TCRB CDR3s of Type 1 diabetes patients in all four CD4+ subsets.

This receptor was identified in a man aged 18 to 29 with type 1 diabetes. The specimen was naive CD4+ T cells from blood.

CDR3 residues: CAISKQGTTYNEQFF. CDR3 sequence (DNA): TGTGCCATCAGTAAACAGGGGACCACCTACAATGAGCAGTTCTTC. This chain joins TRBV10-3 and TRBJ2-1, with TRBD1 matching 7 bases. The CDR3 totals 15 residues. Germline CDR1 reads ENHRY; CDR2 reads SYGVKD. The V segment lost 5 bases and the J segment 2 bases; nucleotides outside the gene matches: 6.